Following are 19 T cell receptor beta chains from one sample sequenced in a study of molecular identifiers for immune sequencing clone quantification. TCRdb fed the PCR reads into MiXCR, producing one record per CDR3 protein. The sample yields 300,000 to 400,000 distinct CDR3 sequences, about 20% seen once. The sequencing sample was made of naive CD8+ T cells from blood, with Jurkat cell RNA spiked in. The subset is: FACS-sorted CD8+CD4-CCR7+CD45RA+ naive T cells. These receptors originate from a human donor in good health. Some libraries in this study had Jurkat cell RNA spiked in.

Remarks on this clonotype: A much more abundant neighbour one base away suggests this may be a read error. The J gene is TRBJ2-7, the V gene TRBV7-8, with 12 bases fitting TRBD2. The CDR3 extends over 16 amino acids. Germline loops: CDR1 SGHVS, CDR2 FQNEAQ. This chain's CDR3 is CASSRRTSGTEYEQCF. The CDR3 nucleotides read TGTGCCAGCAGCCGACGGACTAGCGGGACTGAGTACGAGCAGTGCTTC.

This clonotype was picked up a small number of times. The CDR3 protein is CASSYPGLAGVDQETQYF. The CDR3 bases are TGTGCCAGCAGTTACCCGGGACTAGCGGGAGTGGACCAAGAGACCCAGTACTTC. The chain couples TRBV6-2 or TRBV6-3 to TRBJ2-5, with 14 positions matching TRBD2. The CDR3 consists of 18 residues. J was trimmed by 0 bases and V by 2 bases; bases with no gene match: 5. CDR1 is MNHEY, CDR2 SVGEGT, per germline.

This clonotype was picked up a small number of times. The chain recombines TRBV2 with TRBJ1-5; TRBD1 matches at 8 bases. With 5 bases clipped from V and 0 bases from J, the junction kept 15 bases outside the gene matches. This CDR3 spans 19 amino acids. The V gene's germline CDR1 is SNHLY and CDR2 FYNNEI. CDR3 in DNA: TGTGCCAGCAGTCGGACTGCCCCGGGACAGGTCTATAGCAATCAGCCCCAGCATTTT. Translation gives CASSRTAPGQVYSNQPQHF.

Regarding this clonotype: With a much larger clone just one base away, this may be a read error. The CDR3: CASSPVEADTQYF. The CDR3 DNA follows: TGTGCCAGCAGTCCCGTCGAGGCAGATACGCAGTATTTT. The chain uses TRBV7-9 and TRBJ2-3; unclear D gene. The germline V and J ends were trimmed by 6 bases and 4 bases, with 11 bases remaining between them. Per the germline V gene, CDR1 is SEHNR and CDR2 is FQNEAQ (reference sequence). The CDR3 runs 13 residues.

This clonotype occurred many times. The rearrangement uses TRBV30 and TRBJ2-1; 10 bases fit TRBD2. V shed 5 bases, J shed 5 bases, and the junction held 6 bases outside the gene matches. CDR3 length: 14 residues. Germline V CDR1 and CDR2: GTSNPN, SVGIG (reference sequence). The CDR3 DNA sequence: TGTGCCTGGGGCAGCGGGAGGGGTGACAATGAGCAGTTCTTC. Protein: CAWGSGRGDNEQFF.

Concerning this clonotype: A read error may be the cause here, since a much bigger clone is one base away. The chain employs TRBV28 and TRBJ1-2, with D perhaps TRBD1 (5 bases). V gave up 4 bases and J gave up 10 bases, with 19 bases separating them. Germline CDR1 reads MDHEN; CDR2 reads SYDVKM. The CDR3 has 14 amino acids. In DNA form, the CDR3 reads TGTGCCAGCAGTTCGCTCCGCCGGGACGACGACTACACCTTC. Residues: CASSSLRRDDDYTF.

Regarding this clonotype: This sequence may be a read error, since a much larger clone differs from it by one base. J is TRBJ2-5 and V is TRBV12-3 or TRBV12-4; 9 bases align to TRBD1. The CDR3 is 16 residues long. The V gene end was trimmed by 5 bases and the J gene end by 2 bases; junction bases not matched to a gene: 9. The DNA for the CDR3 is TGTGCCAGCAGTCCGACCCACAGGGGGCGTCAAGAGACCCAGTACTTC. Its translation: CASSPTHRGRQETQYF.

This clonotype was picked up many times. This chain joins TRBV30 and TRBJ2-1; TRBD2 aligns across 7 bases. CDR1 is GTSNPN and CDR2 is SVGIG in the germline V gene (reference sequence). V shed 3 bases and J 5 bases; nucleotides not matched to a gene: 1. The CDR3 runs to 12 residues. This chain's CDR3 is CAWRLADNEQFF. The CDR3 bases are TGTGCCTGGAGGCTAGCGGACAATGAGCAGTTCTTC.

This clonotype was recorded at least ten times. CDR3 nucleotide sequence: TGTGCCAGCAGTTACTCCGGGACTAGCGGGGCTATTGAGCAGTTCTTC. It codes for CASSYSGTSGAIEQFF. The chain recombines TRBV6-6 with TRBJ2-1, with 13 bases matching TRBD2. Losses at the gene ends were 0 bases for V and 9 bases for J; bases not matched to a gene: 5. Germline CDR1 MNHNY, CDR2 SVGAGI (reference sequence). The CDR3 is 16 amino acids.

This clonotype was counted ten times or more. The chain employs TRBV5-1 and TRBJ2-1; the D call may be TRBD1 or TRBD2 (5 bases each). Trimming left V 2 bases short and J 8 bases short, with 20 bases between. Germline V lookup: CDR1 SGHRS, CDR2 YFSETQ. The length of the CDR3 is 16 residues. CDR3 protein: CASSFQGPPGYDEQFF. DNA for the CDR3: TGCGCCAGCAGCTTCCAGGGACCCCCAGGTTACGATGAGCAGTTCTTC.

The rearrangement uses TRBV6-2 or TRBV6-3 and TRBJ1-5; 10 positions match TRBD1. Germline trimming cut 4 bases from V and 0 bases from J; bases unmatched to any gene: 12. The CDR3 contains 19 residues. Germline-derived CDR1 and CDR2 are MNHEY and SVGEGT. The CDR3 spells CASSSQTGTGDYSNQPQHF. Here the CDR3 DNA reads TGTGCCAGCAGTTCCCAAACCGGGACAGGGGACTATAGCAATCAGCCCCAGCATTTT.

This clonotype turned up a few times. The rearrangement uses TRBV7-9 and TRBJ2-3; 12 bases align to TRBD2. Germline lookup yields CDR1 SEHNR and CDR2 FQNEAQ (reference sequence). The CDR3 length is 17 residues. Germline trimming cut 4 bases from V and 2 bases from J; bases unmatched to any gene: 7. This CDR3 is CASSSQLAGGPTDTQYF. The DNA for the CDR3 is TGTGCCAGCAGCTCCCAGCTAGCGGGAGGGCCCACAGATACGCAGTATTTT.

Concerning this clonotype: This may come from a read error, since a much larger clone is one base off. The V and J genes are TRBV7-9 and TRBJ2-2; D call uncertain. Looked up from germline, CDR1 is SEHNR and CDR2 is FQNEAQ (reference sequence). This CDR3 spans 14 amino acids. The CDR3 loop is CACSILSPGGELFF. CDR3 DNA: TGTGCCTGCAGCATCCTAAGCCCCGGCGGGGAGCTGTTTTTT.

This clonotype was seen a handful of times. This rearrangement joins TRBV20-1 to TRBJ1-1, with D perhaps TRBD1 (6 bases). V lost 3 bases and J 5 bases, leaving 13 bases between the germline ends. The CDR3 covers 13 residues. Germline assignment: CDR1 DFQATT and CDR2 SNEGSKA (reference sequence). DNA of the CDR3: TGCAGTGCTAGGGCGGCAGGGACAACTGAAGCTTTCTTT. Its protein product is CSARAAGTTEAFF.

This clonotype was observed at least ten times. This chain links TRBV20-1 with TRBJ2-1; D tentatively fits TRBD1 or TRBD2 (5 bases each). Germline CDR1 reads DFQATT; CDR2 reads SNEGSKA (reference sequence). The CDR3 contains 16 residues. V was pared by 3 bases and J by 5 bases, with 20 bases between. CDR3 residues: CSARSFRGLGDNEQFF. The CDR3 DNA follows: TGCAGTGCTAGGTCTTTCCGCGGGTTGGGGGACAATGAGCAGTTCTTC.

This clonotype appeared many times. This chain connects TRBV20-1 to TRBJ2-7; a weak D match, TRBD2 (6 bases). The V end lost 4 bases, the J end lost 5 bases, and 18 bases lay between the germline ends. Germline values: CDR1 DFQATT, CDR2 SNEGSKA (reference sequence). The CDR3 runs 14 residues. CDR3 in amino acids: CSANAWRAYDEQYF. The CDR3 nucleotides read TGCAGTGCTAACGCTTGGAGGGCATATGACGAGCAGTACTTC.

The chain combines TRBV11-2 with TRBJ2-7, with TRBD2 as a possible D gene (6 bases). The germline V gene has CDR1 SGHAT and CDR2 FQNNGV. V lost 0 bases and J lost 7, with 10 bases in between. The CDR3 runs 13 residues. The CDR3 loop is CASSLDRAGEQYF. Written as DNA, the CDR3 is TGTGCCAGCAGCTTAGACCGGGCGGGAGAGCAGTACTTC. The whole variable domain, filled in from reference TRBV11-2 and TRBJ2-7, reads EAGVAQSPRYKIIEKRQSVAFWCNPISGHATLYWYQQILGQGPKLLIQFQNNGVVDDSQLPKDRFSAERLKGVDSTLKIQPAKLEDSAVYLCASSLDRAGEQYFGPGTRLTVT.

This clonotype was counted only a few times. The rearrangement uses TRBV19 and TRBJ1-5; no definite D call. CDR1 LNHDA and CDR2 SQIVND come from the germline V gene (reference sequence). CDR3 length equals 14 residues. With 3 bases removed from V and 10 bases from J, the gap between germline ends came to 16 bases. CDR3 sequence (DNA): TGTGCCAGTAGTATCTTGAACACCCAATCCCCCCAGCATTTT. Amino acid sequence: CASSILNTQSPQHF.

The chain carries TRBV11-2 and TRBJ2-7; the D gene is possibly TRBD1 (5 bases). This CDR3 is 15 amino acids long. Between the trimmed V and J ends, which lost 0 bases and 3 bases, there was a span of 12 bases. Germline loops: CDR1 SGHAT, CDR2 FQNNGV. CDR3: CASSLDLGQGYEQYF. As DNA, the CDR3 is TGTGCCAGCAGCTTAGATTTAGGGCAGGGCTACGAGCAGTACTTC. The full variable domain, rest sourced from reference TRBV11-2 and TRBJ2-7, is EAGVAQSPRYKIIEKRQSVAFWCNPISGHATLYWYQQILGQGPKLLIQFQNNGVVDDSQLPKDRFSAERLKGVDSTLKIQPAKLEDSAVYLCASSLDLGQGYEQYFGPGTRLTVT.